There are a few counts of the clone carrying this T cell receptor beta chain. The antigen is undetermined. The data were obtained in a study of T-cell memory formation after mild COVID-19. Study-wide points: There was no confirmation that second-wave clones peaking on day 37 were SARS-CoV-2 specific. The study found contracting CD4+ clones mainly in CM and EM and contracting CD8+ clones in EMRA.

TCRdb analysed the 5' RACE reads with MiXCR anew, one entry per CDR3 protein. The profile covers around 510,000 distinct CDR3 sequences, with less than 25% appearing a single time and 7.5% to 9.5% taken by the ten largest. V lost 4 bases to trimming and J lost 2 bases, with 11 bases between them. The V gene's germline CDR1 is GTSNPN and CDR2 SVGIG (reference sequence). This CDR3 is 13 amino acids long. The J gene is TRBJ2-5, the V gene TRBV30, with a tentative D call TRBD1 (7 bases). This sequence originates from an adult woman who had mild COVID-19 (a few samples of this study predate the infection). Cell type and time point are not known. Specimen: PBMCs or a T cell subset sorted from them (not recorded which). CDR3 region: CAWNQGGQETQYF. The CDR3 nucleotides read TGTGCCTGGAATCAGGGGGGACAAGAGACCCAGTACTTC.